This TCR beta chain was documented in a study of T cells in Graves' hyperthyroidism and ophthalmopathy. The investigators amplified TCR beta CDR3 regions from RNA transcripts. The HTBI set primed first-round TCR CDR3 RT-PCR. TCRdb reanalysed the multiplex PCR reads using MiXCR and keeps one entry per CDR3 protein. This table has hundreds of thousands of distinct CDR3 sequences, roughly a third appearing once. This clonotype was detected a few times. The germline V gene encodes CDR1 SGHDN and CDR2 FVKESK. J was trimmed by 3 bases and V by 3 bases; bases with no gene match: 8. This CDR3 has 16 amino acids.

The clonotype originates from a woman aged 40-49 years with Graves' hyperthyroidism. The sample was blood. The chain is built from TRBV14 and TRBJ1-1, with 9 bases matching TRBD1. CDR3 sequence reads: CASSHLGQGVDTEAFF. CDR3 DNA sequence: TGTGCCAGCAGCCACCTGGGACAGGGAGTGGACACTGAAGCTTTCTTT.